Listed here is a single TCR beta chain. No antigen is known for it. TCRdb re-called the 5' RACE reads through MiXCR, storing one row per CDR3 protein. In the table there are some 240,000 distinct CDR3 sequences, more than 15% of which are singletons. The source of the sample is a study of CD8 T cells in ankylosing spondylitis. Study findings and constraints: A TCR beta motif made of eight highly homologous variants seemed typical of ankylosing spondylitis blood.

This CDR3 contains 17 residues. Germline loops: CDR1 WSHSY, CDR2 SAAADI. Trimming took 0 bases from V and 5 from J, leaving 18 bases between them. The sample consisted of blood, either unsorted or a sorted T cell fraction (not recorded which). This TCR was recovered from a male donor with ankylosing spondylitis or in good health (not recorded which). The rearrangement links TRBV10-2 to TRBJ2-3; tentative D call: TRBD2 (5 bases). The CDR3 sequence: CASSESMFTGIQDTQYF. CDR3 sequence (DNA): TGCGCCAGCAGTGAGTCCATGTTCACCGGGATACAAGATACGCAGTATTTT.